This T cell receptor beta chain is from a study of shared clonotypes between healthy human individuals (dated by TCRdb to about 2020). For the wider study: A couple of women and a few men aged 18 to 49 years were included in the cohort. Different laboratories and diverse techniques were used to prepare libraries and sequence TCR repertoires, to increase sequencing depth and limit assay-specific biases. Per donor, three plates each were used for CD4 naive and CD4 memory, two for CD8 naive, and one for CD8 memory. The study deeply sequenced blood TCR repertoires of five healthy adults to estimate repertoire size and the extent of clonotype sharing between individuals. Per donor, leukapheresis produced somewhere between about 0.94 and 9.5 billion PBMCs. General findings and caveats noted by the study authors: Only blood was sampled, and tissue TCR repertoires likely differ from those in blood. Incomplete sequencing was indicated by rarefaction of sorted-subset datasets, despite the large sequencing depth. Pairwise subsampling led to the expectation that sequencing depth would affect the degree of clonotype sharing among donors. The genetic and exposure-history diversity represented was limited by the small number of donors. Clonotypes shared by all four sorted-subset donors showed higher generation probabilities than non-shared clonotypes. Roughly 5.2% of naive CD4, 3.5% of naive CD8, 2.3% of memory CD4, and 0.4% of memory CD8 clonotypes were shared across a few donors. Naive subsets generally had larger estimated clonotype richness than memory subsets did.

Healthy HIV-negative adults with no recently reported acute infections or vaccinations were included as donors. Only Caucasian adults living in Nashville, Tennessee, USA were represented among the donors. CD4+ T cells were enriched by magnetic negative selection; naive cells were then positively selected on CD45RA, and the negative fraction formed the memory subset. Blood was obtained by leukapheresis, after which PBMCs were separated by Ficoll-Histopaque density gradient centrifugation and cryopreserved in liquid nitrogen vapor phase. Analytical flow cytometry was used to check the purity and quantity of every magnetically sorted T cell population. From each sorted fraction, genomic DNA was isolated and quantified by UV absorbance on a Nanodrop 2000c. Using the deep immunoSEQ assay, multiplex PCR amplified TCR CDR3 regions from genomic DNA. Extracted genomic DNA from each cell subset was spread evenly across all wells of several immunoSEQ 96-well plates, with each plate serving as a replicate. Each replicate PCR for sorted subsets received 200 ng genomic DNA, equal to about 30,000 T cell genomes. Purified libraries were quantified with a Qubit 3.0 fluorometer, sized on a Bioanalyzer 2100, and re-quantified with the KAPA Library Quantification kit. Every immunoSEQ 96-well plate was sequenced on a dedicated single-read 150-cycle Illumina NextSeq 550 flow cell. The paper's processing steps were these. Because only junctional sequences without quality scores were contained in the immunoSEQ output, filtering matching that applied to full-length reads could not be performed. To assign V/J genes and CDR3, sequences were annotated using PyIR, a Python wrapper for IgBLAST v1.9, with IMGT germline references. Reads with weak V/J assignments (E-value above 1e-6), missing CDR3, stop codons, out-of-frame junctions, or ambiguous translated residues were removed. V3J clonotypes were defined as sequences sharing an identical inferred V gene, J gene, and CDR3 amino acid sequence. The percentage overlap between two repertoires was calculated by dividing the number of shared unique clonotypes by the size of the smaller repertoire. Three approaches were used to assess repertoire richness: RTK rarefaction, the Chao1 estimator, and Recon v2.1 estimates of unobserved clonotypes. Generation probabilities were computed with OLGA for all TCRbeta clonotypes obtained by the gDNA method from several donors. TCRdb retrieved this table from immuneACCESS and kept in-frame rearrangements only. Not all clones are present; in checked studies, unresolved V genes account for under half, and no reason is known for the remainder. V and J calls and clone size are copied from that table; D and trimming were computed from the DNA. This sample gives approximately 1.5 million clones in total; approximately 98% of them show up just once. Jointly, the top ten make up approximately 0.45% of the sample.

Concerning this clone: The target of this receptor is not known. No qualities accompany the bases; no much larger clone lies one base away.

This clonotype was obtained from a man younger than 45 in good health. Specimen: naive CD4+ T cells sorted from blood. Sample cell subset or site, as interpreted from the label and publication: CD45RA+ positively selected.

The nucleotides are TGTGCCAGCAGTGTTTACCAGGGGAGCAATGAGCAGTTCTTC. Its protein product is CASSVYQGSNEQFF. Recombination connected TRBV6-1 to TRBJ2-1; TRBD1 is a weak D gene call, 6 bases matching. CDR1 and CDR2 are drawn from the germline V gene: MNHNS, SASEGT. V is shortened by 4 bases, J by 6 bases, and the region joining them spans 13 bases. The CDR3, from cysteine to phenylalanine, totals 14 residues. The CDR3 DNA has 42 bases and is translated from base 1.